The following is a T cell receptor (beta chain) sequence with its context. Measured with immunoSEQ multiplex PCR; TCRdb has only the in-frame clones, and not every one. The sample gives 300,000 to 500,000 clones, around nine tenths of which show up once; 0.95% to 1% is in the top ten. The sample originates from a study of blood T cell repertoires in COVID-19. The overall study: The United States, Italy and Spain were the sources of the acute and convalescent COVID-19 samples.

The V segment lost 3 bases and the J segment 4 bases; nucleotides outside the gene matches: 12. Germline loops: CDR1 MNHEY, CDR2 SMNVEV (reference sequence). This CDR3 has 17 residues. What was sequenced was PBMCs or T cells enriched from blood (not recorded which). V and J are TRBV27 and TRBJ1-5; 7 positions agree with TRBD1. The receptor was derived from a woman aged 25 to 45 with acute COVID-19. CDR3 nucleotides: TGTGCCAGCAGTTTTCCCACCCCGACAGGGATAAATCAGCCCCAGCATTTT. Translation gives CASSFPTPTGINQPQHF.